The sequence of this T cell receptor beta chain was determined in a study of OX40 agonist ivuxolimab in advanced cancers. Study at large: Allowance was made for prior anti-PD-1, anti-PD-L1 or anti-CTLA-4 therapy, and roughly 40% had some. Partial responses, seen in three patients, involved one hepatocellular carcinoma and two cutaneous melanomas.

TCRdb's table, derived via immunoSEQ multiplex PCR, lists solely in-frame clones and lacks some. This table holds tens of thousands of clones, 84% found once. Specimen: CD4+ or CD8+ T cells sorted from blood, collected in a trial of the OX40 agonist ivuxolimab. This receptor was obtained from an adult with an advanced solid tumor such as melanoma, head and neck, liver or kidney cancer.

CDR3 coding DNA: TGTGCCAGCAGTTACGACCCCGGGACAGGGGAGGATACGCAGTATTTT. It translates to CASSYDPGTGEDTQYF. This chain uses TRBV6-6 with TRBJ2-3, with 10 bases fitting TRBD1. Germline loops: CDR1 MNHNY, CDR2 SVGAGI (reference sequence). This CDR3 comprises 16 residues. Trimming cost V 2 bases and J 6 bases; bases outside gene matches: 8.